This T cell receptor beta chain was found in a study of T cell responses to AZD1222 COVID-19 vaccine. Germline loops: CDR1 SQVTM, CDR2 ANQGSEA. This CDR3 has 14 amino acids. V was pared by 4 bases and J by 4 bases, with 14 bases between. Study outcomes and limitations: Among vaccine-associated CD4 TCRs, coverage spanned spike, with dominance at 160-218 and 743-854. The breadth and depth of Spike-specific TCRs increased once two AZD1222 doses had been given. Among the donors, most were white British and more were female, and clonal diversity was possibly underestimated. The study reported that nearly half of spike-specific TCRs target unmutated variant regions.

Only in-frame clones appear in the TCRdb table, and some are missing; sequencing was by immunoSEQ multiplex PCR. The sample includes 150,000 to 200,000 clones, 85% to 95% of them seen just once. This clone was seen only once. Its antigen remains unidentified. The chain couples TRBV29-1 to TRBJ2-1; no clear D gene. The sequenced sample was peripheral blood, obtained on day 0 of AZD1222 vaccination. The clonotype was recovered from an adult in good health. CDR3 amino acids: CSVGYDPQYNEQFF. CDR3 nucleotides: TGCAGCGTTGGATACGATCCCCAGTACAATGAGCAGTTCTTC.